The present T cell receptor beta chain was sequenced within a study of T cells in Graves' hyperthyroidism and ophthalmopathy. TCR beta CDR3 region amplification was performed from RNA transcripts. Initially, a first-round RT-PCR of the TCR CDR3 employed the HTBI primer set. From the multiplex PCR reads, TCRdb called clonotypes with MiXCR, one entry per CDR3 protein. The sample lists about 610,000 distinct CDR3 sequences; roughly 15% were seen once. The CDR3 has 12 residues. Germline CDR1 reads MNHEY; CDR2 reads SVGAGI. V gave up 4 bases and J gave up 6 bases, with 8 bases separating them. Subjects with ophthalmopathy showed a Clinical Activity Score no lower than 3, a NOSPECS grade no lower than 4, and a duration shorter than 3 months. Lactation, pregnancy, other autoimmune disease or uncontrolled infection led to exclusion of patients.

The sequence derives from a woman aged 40 to 50 with Graves' ophthalmopathy. V is TRBV6-5 and J is TRBJ2-3; D call uncertain. The sample was blood. The DNA for the CDR3 is TGTGCCAGCAGTTGGGTAGGGGATACGCAGTATTTT. Protein sequence: CASSWVGDTQYF.